Included here is one T cell receptor (beta chain) sequence, with context. What it binds is not known. This record comes from a study of CXCR3-negative and CXCR3-positive naive CD8 T cells. Looking at the study overall: Overall TRB read output was about 135 million, and each library contained about 1.5 +/- 0.3 million reads. Findings and limits, study-wide: Each naive subset displayed comparably high diversity, whereas memory CD8+ cells displayed much lower diversity. Once cells were cryopreserved, CXCR3 expression went down partly, and most assays used fresh PBMCs.

The CDR3 totals 16 residues. Germline CDR1 reads MRHNA; CDR2 reads SNTAGT. The authors prepared UMI-labeled TRB cDNA libraries by 5' RACE. No DNA is given; TCRdb re-called the 5' RACE reads and lists each CDR3 protein once. There are around 34,000 distinct CDR3 sequences in the sample, with approximately 14% held by the top ten. Material: memory CD8+ T cells from blood. The clonotype was recovered from a human donor in good health. Some clones in this sample may be carry-over from other donors' samples. This chain links TRBV6-4 with TRBJ2-5; as DNA is missing, the TRBD1 call by TCRdb cannot be tested. The CDR3 reads CASSDTPDRDGETQYF.